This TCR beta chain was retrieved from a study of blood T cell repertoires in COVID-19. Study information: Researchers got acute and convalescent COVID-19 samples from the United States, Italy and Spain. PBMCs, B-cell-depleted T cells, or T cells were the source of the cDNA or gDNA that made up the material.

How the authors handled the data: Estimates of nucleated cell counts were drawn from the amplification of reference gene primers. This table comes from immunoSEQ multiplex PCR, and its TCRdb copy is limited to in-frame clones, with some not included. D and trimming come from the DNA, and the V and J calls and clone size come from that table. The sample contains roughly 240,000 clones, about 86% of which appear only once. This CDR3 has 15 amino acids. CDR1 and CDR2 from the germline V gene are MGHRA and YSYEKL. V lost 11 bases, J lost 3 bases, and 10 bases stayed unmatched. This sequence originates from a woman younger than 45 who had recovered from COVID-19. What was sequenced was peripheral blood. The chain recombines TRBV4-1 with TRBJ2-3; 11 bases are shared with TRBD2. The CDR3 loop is CAAPSTSGGTDTQYF. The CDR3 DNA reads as TGCGCCGCCCCCTCCACTAGCGGGGGTACAGATACGCAGTATTTT.